This T cell receptor (beta chain) was sequenced for a study of shared clonotypes between healthy human individuals. V was clipped by 9 bases and J by 2 bases, with 5 bases between them. The CDR3 has 10 residues. The V gene's germline CDR1 is SGHRS and CDR2 YFSETQ. Splitting the CD4+ cells yielded a CD45RA+ naive subset and a CD45RA-negative memory subset. Each subset's genomic DNA was shared equally among a number of immunoSEQ plates. The protocol was immunoSEQ multiplex PCR, while the TCRdb copy is restricted to in-frame clones and leaves out a portion. The data show about 1 million clones, about 77% seen once.

This sequence originates from a man between 18 and 29 years old in good health. The chain couples TRBV5-1 to TRBJ2-5; D unresolved. The sample was memory CD4+ T cells sorted from blood. Subset specified: CD45RA-negative fraction. CDR3 protein: CATLQETQYF. The CDR3 DNA reads as TGCGCCACCCTGCAAGAGACCCAGTACTTC.